Described below is a single T cell receptor (beta chain) sequence and its context. Repertoires were generated with immunoSEQ multiplex PCR, while TCRdb's copy carries only in-frame clones and drops some. This sample has about 300,000 clones, with approximately 90% found just once. The data originate from a study of blood T cell repertoires in COVID-19. The overall study: COVID-19 samples from acute and convalescent phases originated in the United States, Italy and Spain.

This clonotype was obtained from a woman in her thirties with COVID-19, enrolled during active disease. What was sequenced was peripheral blood.

CDR3 protein: CASRPFLSGNTIYF. As DNA, the CDR3 is TGTGCCAGCCGTCCTTTTCTCTCTGGAAACACCATATATTTT. V and J are TRBV3-1 (or the pseudogene TRBV3-2) and TRBJ1-3; no firm D call. The CDR3 sequence is 14 residues long. V lost 8 bases, J lost 0 bases, and 11 bases lay in between. The germline gives CDR1 LGHDT, CDR2 YNNKEL (reference sequence).